The clone carrying this T cell receptor beta chain was counted ten times or more. What it binds is unknown. The data belong to a study of beta chain features in type 1 diabetes. Findings and caveats of the study: In comparison with healthy donors, patients had naive, central memory and Treg TCRB repertoires that appeared more similar.

The investigators reverse transcribed all of the isolated RNA, so they sequenced expressed TCRB transcripts. Approximately 3.6 million reads per sample were averaged for naive, central memory and regulatory samples. Profiled with immunoSEQ multiplex PCR; TCRdb holds only in-frame clones, not every one. The profile shows under 300,000 clones, 27% of them singletons. There are 16 residues in the CDR3. Unmatched junction bases numbered 8, after V lost 0 bases and J lost 3 bases. CDR1 is SQVTM and CDR2 is ANQGSEA in the germline V gene. This clonotype was obtained from a man aged 25-45 years in good health. The chain has TRBV29-1 and TRBJ2-3, with TRBD2 matching over 8 bases. The sample comprised central memory CD4+ T cells from blood. This CDR3 reads CSVEDPQRETTDTQYF. The CDR3 DNA is TGCAGCGTTGAAGATCCCCAGCGGGAGACGACAGATACGCAGTATTTT.